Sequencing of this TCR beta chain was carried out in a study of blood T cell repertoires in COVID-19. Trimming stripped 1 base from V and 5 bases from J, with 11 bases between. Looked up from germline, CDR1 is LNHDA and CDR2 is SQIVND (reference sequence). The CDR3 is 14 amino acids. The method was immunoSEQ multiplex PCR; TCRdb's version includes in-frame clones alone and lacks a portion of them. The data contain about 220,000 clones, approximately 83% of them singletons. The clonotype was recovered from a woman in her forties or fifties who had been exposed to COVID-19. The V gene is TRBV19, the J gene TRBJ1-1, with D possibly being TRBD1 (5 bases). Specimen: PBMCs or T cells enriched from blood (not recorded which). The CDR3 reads CASSIGGVGTEAFF. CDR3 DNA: TGTGCCAGTAGTATAGGGGGGGTTGGAACTGAAGCTTTCTTT.